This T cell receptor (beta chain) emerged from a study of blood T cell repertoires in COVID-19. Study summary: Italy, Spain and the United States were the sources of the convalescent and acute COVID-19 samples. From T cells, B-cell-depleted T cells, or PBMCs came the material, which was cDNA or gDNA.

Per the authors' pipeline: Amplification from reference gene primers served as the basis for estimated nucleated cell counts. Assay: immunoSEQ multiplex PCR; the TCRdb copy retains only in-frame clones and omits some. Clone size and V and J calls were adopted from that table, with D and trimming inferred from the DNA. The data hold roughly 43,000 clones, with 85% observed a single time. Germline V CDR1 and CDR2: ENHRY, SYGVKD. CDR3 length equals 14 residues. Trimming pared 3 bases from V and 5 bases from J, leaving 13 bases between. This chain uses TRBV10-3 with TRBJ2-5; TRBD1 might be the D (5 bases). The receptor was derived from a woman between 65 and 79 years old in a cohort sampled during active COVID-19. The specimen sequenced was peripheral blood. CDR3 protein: CAISDRVGSETQYF. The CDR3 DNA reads TGTGCCATCAGTGACAGGGTGGGTTCGGAGACCCAGTACTTC.